This entry lists 23 T cell receptor beta chains sequenced from one sample in a study of shared clonotypes between healthy human individuals. Naive CD8 cells, CD45RO-negative and positively selected for CCR7, excluded terminally differentiated effector memory CD45RA+ cells. Data came from immunoSEQ multiplex PCR; TCRdb stores just in-frame clones and leaves some out. The table has some 2,100,000 clones, 93% seen once; the top ten hold 1.5% to 2%. Sample: naive CD8+ T cells from PBMCs. These receptors were taken from a man younger than 35 in good health. Some clones in this sample may be carry-over from other donors' samples.

The V gene is TRBV5-4, the J gene TRBJ2-7, with 8 bases fitting TRBD1. The trim removed 0 bases at V and 3 bases at J, leaving 11 bases unmatched. Per germline, CDR1 SGHNT and CDR2 YYREEE (reference sequence). The CDR3 runs to 17 residues. For the CDR3, the DNA is TGTGCCAGCAGCTTGGCCCCGGGACAGGAGGGGGTCTACGAGCAGTACTTC. It yields the protein CASSLAPGQEGVYEQYF.

This rearrangement joins TRBV18 to TRBJ2-5; 8 bases map to TRBD1. The CDR3 has 16 amino acids. V gave up 2 bases and J gave up 5 bases; unmatched junction bases: 10. Germline V gives CDR1 KGHSH, CDR2 LQKENI. This CDR3 reads CASSPFPDRVRETQYF. The CDR3, as DNA: TGTGCCAGCTCACCATTTCCGGACAGGGTTCGGGAGACCCAGTACTTC. Using reference TRBV18 and TRBJ2-5 for the parts outside the CDR3, the full variable domain is NAGVMQNPRHLVRRRGQEARLRCSPMKGHSHVYWYRQLPEEGLKFMVYLQKENIIDESGMPKERFSAEFPKEGPSILRIQQVVRGDSAAYFCASSPFPDRVRETQYFGPGTRLLVL.

This clone was seen only once. The chain uses TRBV15 and TRBJ2-1, with no clear D. This CDR3 contains 13 residues. The ends were cut back, 3 bases at V and 3 bases at J, with 6 bases in the middle. Looked up from germline, CDR1 is LNHNV and CDR2 is YYDKDF (reference sequence). For the CDR3, the DNA is TGTGCCACCAGCAGTGGGATCTACAATGAGCAGTTCTTC. Amino acid sequence: CATSSGIYNEQFF.

This rearrangement joins TRBV2 to TRBJ1-2, with 9 bases aligning to TRBD1. V lost 6 bases to trimming and J lost 4 bases; unmatched junction nucleotides: 6. Germline assignment: CDR1 SNHLY and CDR2 FYNNEI. The length of the CDR3 is 14 residues. CDR3 sequence reads: CASRQTGGIYGYTF. The CDR3 nucleotides are TGTGCCAGCAGACAGACAGGGGGTATCTATGGCTACACCTTC.

The chain uses TRBV5-7 and TRBJ2-1, with 10 bases aligning to TRBD2. TRBV5-7 is treated as an ORF (open reading frame) with a function not yet certain. The CDR3 contains 16 residues. V dropped 3 bases and J dropped 4; count of bases not matched to a gene: 7. CDR3 in DNA: TGTGCCAGCAGCTCGGGGACTAGCGTCTCATACAATGAGCAGTTCTTC. This codes for CASSSGTSVSYNEQFF.

This clone was counted between two and nine times. Other DNA sequences from this sample encode an identical CDR3 as well. V gene TRBV15 combines with J gene TRBJ1-1; the D is unclear. V was trimmed by 4 bases and J by 1 base, leaving 4 bases between them. The CDR3 is 12 residues long. The germline CDR1 and CDR2 sequences are LNHNV and YYDKDF (reference sequence). The CDR3 is CATSTANTEAFF. The CDR3 DNA is TGTGCCACCAGCACGGCGAACACTGAAGCTTTCTTT.

V is TRBV7-3 and J is TRBJ2-5, with 7 nucleotides matching TRBD2. The germline V gene has CDR1 SGHTA and CDR2 FQGTGA. Trimming took 0 bases from V and 4 from J; bases not matched to a gene: 5. There are 15 residues in the CDR3. The CDR3 spells CASSLTGGSRETQYF. As DNA, the CDR3 is TGTGCCAGCAGCTTAACGGGGGGGTCGCGAGAGACCCAGTACTTC. The full variable domain, with the rest looked up from reference TRBV7-3 and TRBJ2-5, is GAGVSQTPSNKVTEKGKYVELRCDPISGHTALYWYRQSLGQGPEFLIYFQGTGAADDSGLPNDRFFAVRPEGSVSTLKIQRTERGDSAVYLCASSLTGGSRETQYFGPGTRLLVL.

This chain joins TRBV6-5 and TRBJ2-7, with D perhaps assigned TRBD1 or TRBD2 (5 bases each). The CDR3 loop spans 13 amino acids. The germline V and J ends were trimmed by 4 bases and 3 bases, with 10 bases remaining between them. Germline V CDR1 and CDR2: MNHEY, SVGAGI. In nucleotides, the CDR3 is TGTGCCAGCAGTTTGGGACCGAACTACGAGCAGTACTTC. This sequence encodes CASSLGPNYEQYF.

Note on this clone: This same CDR3 is encoded by further DNA sequences in the sample. The J gene is TRBJ1-5, the V gene TRBV5-6, with a tentative D call TRBD1 (6 bases). V lost 3 bases, J lost 1 base, and 8 bases lay in between. Germline loops: CDR1 SGHDT, CDR2 YYEEEE. This CDR3 region has 14 residues. DNA for the CDR3: TGTGCCAGCAGCTCCGGACAGAGCAATCAGCCCCAGCATTTT. The encoded protein is CASSSGQSNQPQHF.

The chain carries TRBV29-1 and TRBJ2-5; no reliable D call. Germline CDR1 SQVTM, CDR2 ANQGSEA. Trimming cost V 4 bases and J 2 bases, with 8 bases left between them. This CDR3 has 12 amino acids. Written as DNA, the CDR3 is TGCAGCGTTGTTCTAGGACAAGAGACCCAGTACTTC. This encodes CSVVLGQETQYF.

In regard to this clone: At the DNA level, this CDR3 is encoded by other sequences in the same sample as well. This rearrangement joins TRBV27 to TRBJ2-1; D gene ambiguous. This CDR3 is built from 14 residues. V was pared by 6 bases and J by 0 bases, with 9 bases between. Germline CDR1 reads MNHEY; CDR2 reads SMNVEV (reference sequence). The chain's CDR3 is CASSFSSSYNEQFF. CDR3 nucleotide sequence: TGTGCCAGCAGCTTCAGTAGCTCCTACAATGAGCAGTTCTTC.

V is TRBV15 and J is TRBJ1-2; a weak D match, TRBD1 (6 bases). The germline V gene encodes CDR1 LNHNV and CDR2 YYDKDF (reference sequence). V dropped 4 bases and J dropped 3 bases, with 15 bases sitting between them. This CDR3 has 15 residues. In DNA form, the CDR3 reads TGTGCCACCAGCAAGGGAGGGGGAGGACACTATGGCTACACCTTC. Residues: CATSKGGGGHYGYTF.

The rearrangement links TRBV14 to TRBJ2-5, with D hard to call. The CDR3 has 15 amino acids. The germline V gene encodes CDR1 SGHDN and CDR2 FVKESK. V dropped 0 bases and J dropped 3 bases, with 11 bases sitting between them. CDR3 DNA sequence: TGTGCCAGCAGCCAAGAACTGGCGGAGAAAGAGACCCAGTACTTC. It yields the protein CASSQELAEKETQYF.

CDR3 coding DNA: TGTGCCACCAGCAGAGATTTGGGGCCTGGGAAGGCTGAAGCTTTCTTT. It codes for CATSRDLGPGKAEAFF. The genes are TRBV15 and TRBJ1-1; D perhaps matches TRBD1 (5 bases). Germline CDR1 reads LNHNV; CDR2 reads YYDKDF (reference sequence). Trimming took 0 bases from V and 6 from J, leaving 17 bases between them. The CDR3 is 16 residues long.

The chain recombines TRBV5-1 with TRBJ2-1, with D perhaps matching TRBD1 (5 bases). The germline V gene has CDR1 SGHRS and CDR2 YFSETQ. Trimming removed 7 bases at V and 7 bases at J, with 18 bases between. The CDR3 length is 14 residues. The CDR3 loop reads CASSGARTQNEQFF. In DNA, the CDR3 is TGCGCCAGCTCTGGGGCCCGAACGCAGAATGAGCAGTTCTTC. Based on the CDR3 plus reference TRBV5-1 and TRBJ2-1, the full variable domain is KAGVTQTPRYLIKTRGQQVTLSCSPISGHRSVSWYQQTPGQGLQFLFEYFSETQRNKGNFPGRFSGRQFSNSRSEMNVSTLELGDSALYLCASSGARTQNEQFFGPGTRLTVL.

The rearrangement joins TRBV6-1 to TRBJ1-1; D possibly corresponds to TRBD1 (6 bases). Germline-derived CDR1 and CDR2 are MNHNS and SASEGT. The CDR3 spans 13 residues. V lost 11 bases to trimming and J lost 3 bases, with 16 bases between them. The CDR3 loop reads CAGGGSSYTEAFF. Here the CDR3 DNA reads TGTGCCGGGGGGGGCTCAAGCTACACTGAAGCTTTCTTT.

The gene calls are TRBV19 and TRBJ1-2; D perhaps matches TRBD1 (5 bases). Trimming left V 7 bases short and J 3 bases short, with 9 bases between. Looked up from germline, CDR1 is LNHDA and CDR2 is SQIVND (reference sequence). CDR3 length equals 12 residues. The CDR3: CASTSGHYGYTF. CDR3 in DNA: TGTGCCAGTACCTCAGGGCACTATGGCTACACCTTC. Using reference TRBV19 and TRBJ1-2 for the parts outside the CDR3, the full variable domain is DGGITQSPKYLFRKEGQNVTLSCEQNLNHDAMYWYRQDPGQGLRLIYYSQIVNDFQKGDIAEGYSVSREKKESFPLTVTSAQKNPTAFYLCASTSGHYGYTFGSGTRLTVV.

The chain recombines TRBV9 with TRBJ2-5; perhaps D is TRBD1 or TRBD2 (5 bases each). V was trimmed by 1 base and J by 4 bases, leaving 11 bases between them. The CDR3 extends over 14 amino acids. The germline V gene encodes CDR1 SGDLS and CDR2 YYNGEE. CDR3 amino acids: CASSVRDGPETQYF. The CDR3 DNA is TGTGCCAGCAGCGTACGGGACGGCCCAGAGACCCAGTACTTC.

The chain joins TRBV4-2 to TRBJ2-2; D not certain. Germline CDR1 is LGHNA and CDR2 is YNFKEQ. This CDR3 has 16 residues. V shed 3 bases and J shed 0 bases, with 11 bases lying between them. DNA of the CDR3: TGTGCCAGCAGCCAGCCGACGGAGTCGAACACCGGGGAGCTGTTTTTT. It yields the protein CASSQPTESNTGELFF.

The V call is TRBV2, the J call TRBJ1-5; 9 bases align to TRBD1. Germline V gives CDR1 SNHLY, CDR2 FYNNEI. Germline trimming cut 5 bases from V and 5 bases from J; bases unmatched to any gene: 7. This CDR3 is built from 15 residues. CDR3 nucleotides: TGTGCCAGCAGTCCTGGGACAGGGAGGCATCAGCCCCAGCATTTT. Translation: CASSPGTGRHQPQHF.

The gene calls are TRBV7-8 and TRBJ1-1; 7 bases are shared with TRBD1. CDR1 is SGHVS, CDR2 FQNEAQ, per germline. The CDR3 length is 14 residues. Trimming cost V 6 bases and J 1 base; bases outside gene matches: 5. This CDR3 is CASRGGQRNTEAFF. The DNA for the CDR3 is TGTGCCAGCAGAGGGGGACAGCGGAACACTGAAGCTTTCTTT.

The chain carries TRBV28 and TRBJ2-7; 10 positions match TRBD1. The CDR3 is 14 amino acids. With 4 bases clipped from V and 5 bases from J, the junction kept 5 bases outside the gene matches. In germline, CDR1 is MDHEN, CDR2 SYDVKM. The CDR3 protein is CASSSGTGAHEQYF. The CDR3, as DNA: TGTGCCAGCAGTTCCGGGACAGGGGCACACGAGCAGTACTTC.

V and J are TRBV4-3 and TRBJ1-4; the D is unclear. This CDR3 region has 15 residues. Germline CDR1 LGHNA, CDR2 YSLEER. The V gene lost 4 bases and the J gene lost 3 bases, with 12 bases spanning the gap. For the CDR3, the DNA is TGCGCCAGCAGCCCAAGCTGGACTTCTAATGAAAAACTGTTTTTT. As protein: CASSPSWTSNEKLFF.